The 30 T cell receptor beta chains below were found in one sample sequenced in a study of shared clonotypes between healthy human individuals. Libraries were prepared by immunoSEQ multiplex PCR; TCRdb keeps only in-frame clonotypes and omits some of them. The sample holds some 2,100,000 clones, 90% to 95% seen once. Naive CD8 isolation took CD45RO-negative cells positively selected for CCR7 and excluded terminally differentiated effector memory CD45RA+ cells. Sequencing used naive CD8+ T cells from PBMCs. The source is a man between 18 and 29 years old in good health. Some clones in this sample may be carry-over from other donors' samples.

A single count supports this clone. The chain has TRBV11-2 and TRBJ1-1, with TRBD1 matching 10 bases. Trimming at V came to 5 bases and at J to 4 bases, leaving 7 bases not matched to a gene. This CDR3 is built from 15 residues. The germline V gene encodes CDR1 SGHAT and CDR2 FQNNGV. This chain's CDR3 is CASSTLTGGGTEAFF. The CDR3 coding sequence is TGTGCCAGCAGCACCTTGACAGGGGGCGGCACTGAAGCTTTCTTT. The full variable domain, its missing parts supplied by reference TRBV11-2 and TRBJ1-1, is EAGVAQSPRYKIIEKRQSVAFWCNPISGHATLYWYQQILGQGPKLLIQFQNNGVVDDSQLPKDRFSAERLKGVDSTLKIQPAKLEDSAVYLCASSTLTGGGTEAFFGQGTRLTVV.

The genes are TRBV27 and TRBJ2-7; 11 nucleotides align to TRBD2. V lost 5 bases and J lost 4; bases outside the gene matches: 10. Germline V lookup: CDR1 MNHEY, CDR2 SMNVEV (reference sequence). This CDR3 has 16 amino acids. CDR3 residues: CASSPILAGGTYEQYF. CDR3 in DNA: TGTGCCAGCAGTCCTATCTTAGCGGGAGGGACGTACGAGCAGTACTTC.

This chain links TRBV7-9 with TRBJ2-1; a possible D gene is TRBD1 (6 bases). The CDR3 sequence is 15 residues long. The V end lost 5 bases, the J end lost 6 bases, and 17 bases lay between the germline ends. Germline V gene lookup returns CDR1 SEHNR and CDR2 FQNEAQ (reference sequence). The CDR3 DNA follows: TGTGCCAGCAGCCTGACAGGCTACCCCCTCAATGAGCAGTTCTTC. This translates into CASSLTGYPLNEQFF.

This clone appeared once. The CDR3 DNA is TGTGCCAGCAGCGCCACCCCAGGGACAGGGAGTTTCGATGAGCAGTTCTTC. Its translation: CASSATPGTGSFDEQFF. The V gene is TRBV5-4, the J gene TRBJ2-1, with 9 bases fitting TRBD1. V dropped 4 bases and J dropped 8; count of bases not matched to a gene: 16. The CDR3 is 17 residues long. The germline V gene has CDR1 SGHNT and CDR2 YYREEE (reference sequence).

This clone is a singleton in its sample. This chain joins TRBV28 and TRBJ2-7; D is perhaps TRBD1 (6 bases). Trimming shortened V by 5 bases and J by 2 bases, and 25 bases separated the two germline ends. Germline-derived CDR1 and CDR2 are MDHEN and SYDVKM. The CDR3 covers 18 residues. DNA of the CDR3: TGTGCCAGCAGTCTACAGAACTTACAGGGCGTGGGAACCTACGAGCAGTACTTC. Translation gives CASSLQNLQGVGTYEQYF.

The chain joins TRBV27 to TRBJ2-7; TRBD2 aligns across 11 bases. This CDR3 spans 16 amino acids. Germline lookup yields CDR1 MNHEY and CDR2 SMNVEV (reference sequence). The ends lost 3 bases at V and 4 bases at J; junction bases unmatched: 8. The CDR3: CASSLRLAGGKYEQYF. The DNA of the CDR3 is TGTGCCAGCAGTTTGAGGCTAGCGGGAGGAAAATACGAGCAGTACTTC.

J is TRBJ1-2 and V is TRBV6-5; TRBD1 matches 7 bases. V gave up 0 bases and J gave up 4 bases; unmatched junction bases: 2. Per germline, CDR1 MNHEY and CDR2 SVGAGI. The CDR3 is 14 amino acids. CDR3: CASSYSGQLYGYTF. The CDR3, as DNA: TGTGCCAGCAGTTACTCGGGACAGCTCTATGGCTACACCTTC.

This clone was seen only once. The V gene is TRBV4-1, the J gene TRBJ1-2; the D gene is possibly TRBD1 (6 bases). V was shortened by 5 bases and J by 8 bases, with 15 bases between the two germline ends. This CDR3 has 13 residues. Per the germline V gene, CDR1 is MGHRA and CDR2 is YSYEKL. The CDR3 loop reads CASSKGGAWGYTF. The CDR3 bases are TGCGCCAGCAGCAAAGGGGGGGCGTGGGGCTACACCTTC.

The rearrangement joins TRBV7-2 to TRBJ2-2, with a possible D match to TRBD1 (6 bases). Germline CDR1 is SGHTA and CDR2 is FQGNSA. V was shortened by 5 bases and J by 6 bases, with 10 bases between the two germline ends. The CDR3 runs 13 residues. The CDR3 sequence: CASSPTGPGELFF. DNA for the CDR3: TGTGCCAGCAGCCCTACAGGGCCCGGGGAGCTGTTTTTT.

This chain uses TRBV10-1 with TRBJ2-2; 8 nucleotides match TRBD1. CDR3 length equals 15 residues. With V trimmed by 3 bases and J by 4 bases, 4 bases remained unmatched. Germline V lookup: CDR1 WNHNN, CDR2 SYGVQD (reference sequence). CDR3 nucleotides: TGCGCCAGCAGTGATCACAGGGGGGTCACCGGGGAGCTGTTTTTT. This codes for CASSDHRGVTGELFF.

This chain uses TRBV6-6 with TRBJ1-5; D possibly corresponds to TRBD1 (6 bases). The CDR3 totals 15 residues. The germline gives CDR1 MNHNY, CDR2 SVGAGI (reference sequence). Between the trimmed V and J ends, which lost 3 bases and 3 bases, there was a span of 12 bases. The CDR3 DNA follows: TGTGCCAGCAGTTATGGGGCAGGGGCCAATCAGCCCCAGCATTTT. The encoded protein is CASSYGAGANQPQHF.

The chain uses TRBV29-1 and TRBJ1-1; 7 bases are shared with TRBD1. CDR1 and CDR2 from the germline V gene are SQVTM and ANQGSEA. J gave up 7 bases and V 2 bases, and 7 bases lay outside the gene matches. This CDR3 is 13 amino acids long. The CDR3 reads CSVEREGAREAFF. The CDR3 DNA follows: TGCAGCGTTGAAAGGGAGGGGGCGCGTGAAGCTTTCTTT.

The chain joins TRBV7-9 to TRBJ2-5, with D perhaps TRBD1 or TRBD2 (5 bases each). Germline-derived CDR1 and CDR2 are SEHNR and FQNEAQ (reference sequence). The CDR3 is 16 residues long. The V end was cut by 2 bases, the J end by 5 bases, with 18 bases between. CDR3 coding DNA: TGTGCCAGCAGCTTAATGTTGGGGGATGGAGAGGAGACCCAGTACTTC. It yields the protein CASSLMLGDGEETQYF.

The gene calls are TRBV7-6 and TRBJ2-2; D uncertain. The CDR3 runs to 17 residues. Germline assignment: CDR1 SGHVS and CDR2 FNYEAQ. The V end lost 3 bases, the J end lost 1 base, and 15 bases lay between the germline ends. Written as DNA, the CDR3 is TGTGCCAGCAGCTTTGCCCCAGGCCGATTGAACACCGGGGAGCTGTTTTTT. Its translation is CASSFAPGRLNTGELFF.

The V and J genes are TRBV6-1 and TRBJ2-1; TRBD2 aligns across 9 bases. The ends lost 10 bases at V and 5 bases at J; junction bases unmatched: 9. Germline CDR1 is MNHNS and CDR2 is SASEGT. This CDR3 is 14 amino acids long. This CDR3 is CATLGTSFHNEQFF. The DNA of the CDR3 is TGTGCCACCTTGGGGACTAGCTTCCACAATGAGCAGTTCTTC.

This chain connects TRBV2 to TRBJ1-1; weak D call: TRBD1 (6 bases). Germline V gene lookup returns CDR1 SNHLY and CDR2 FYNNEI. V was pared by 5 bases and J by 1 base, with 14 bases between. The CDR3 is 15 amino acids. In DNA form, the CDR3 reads TGTGCCAGCAGTCACCGGGACACCAGGAACACTGAAGCTTTCTTT. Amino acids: CASSHRDTRNTEAFF.

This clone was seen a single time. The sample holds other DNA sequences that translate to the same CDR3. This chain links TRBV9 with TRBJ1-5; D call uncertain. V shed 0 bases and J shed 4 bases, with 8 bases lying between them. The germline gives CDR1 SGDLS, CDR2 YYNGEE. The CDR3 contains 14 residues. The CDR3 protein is CASSVAGVNQPQHF. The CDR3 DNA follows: TGTGCCAGCAGCGTAGCCGGGGTAAATCAGCCCCAGCATTTT.

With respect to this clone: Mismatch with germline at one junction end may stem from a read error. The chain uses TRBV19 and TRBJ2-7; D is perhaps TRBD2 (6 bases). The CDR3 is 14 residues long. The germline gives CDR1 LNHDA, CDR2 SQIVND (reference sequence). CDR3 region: CASSSGTATTQIRF. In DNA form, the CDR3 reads TGTGCCAGTAGTAGCGGGACGGCGACTACGCAAATCCGGTTC.

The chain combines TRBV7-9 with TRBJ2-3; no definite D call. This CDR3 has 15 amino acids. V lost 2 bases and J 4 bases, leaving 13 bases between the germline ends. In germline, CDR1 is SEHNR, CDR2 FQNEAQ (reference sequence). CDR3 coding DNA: TGTGCCAGCAGCTTACCTCAGTTCTTAGCAGATACGCAGTATTTT. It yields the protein CASSLPQFLADTQYF.

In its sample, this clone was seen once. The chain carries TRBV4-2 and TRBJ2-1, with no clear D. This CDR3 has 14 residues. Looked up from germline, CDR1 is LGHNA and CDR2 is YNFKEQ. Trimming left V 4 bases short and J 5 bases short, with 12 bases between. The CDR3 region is CASSRADSNNEQFF. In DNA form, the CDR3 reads TGTGCCAGCAGCCGGGCAGACTCTAACAATGAGCAGTTCTTC.

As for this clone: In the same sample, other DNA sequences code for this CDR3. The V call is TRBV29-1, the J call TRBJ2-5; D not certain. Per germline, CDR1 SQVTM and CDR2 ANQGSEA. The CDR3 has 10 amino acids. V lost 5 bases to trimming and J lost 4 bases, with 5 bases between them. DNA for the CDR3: TGCAGCGTTCTGGGAGAGACCCAGTACTTC. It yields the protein CSVLGETQYF.

The CDR3 sequence is CASSLEQGASYEQYF. CDR3 sequence (DNA): TGTGCCAGCAGCTTAGAGCAGGGGGCCTCCTACGAGCAGTACTTC. The rearrangement uses TRBV7-9 and TRBJ2-7, with 8 bases lining up with TRBD1. Germline V gives CDR1 SEHNR, CDR2 FQNEAQ (reference sequence). V shed 1 base, J shed 0 bases, and the junction held 2 bases outside the gene matches. This CDR3 is 15 amino acids long.

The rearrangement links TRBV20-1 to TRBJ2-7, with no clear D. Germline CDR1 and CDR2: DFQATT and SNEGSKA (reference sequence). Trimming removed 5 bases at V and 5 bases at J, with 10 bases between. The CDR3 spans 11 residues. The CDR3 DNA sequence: TGCAGTGCTGGTGGGGTCCACGAGCAGTACTTC. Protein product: CSAGGVHEQYF.

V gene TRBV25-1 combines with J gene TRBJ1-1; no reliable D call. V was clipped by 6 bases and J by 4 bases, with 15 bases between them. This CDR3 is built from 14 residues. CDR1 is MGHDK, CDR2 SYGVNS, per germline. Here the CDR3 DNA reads TGTGCCAGCAGCCCGAGGGTGGAGGTCACTGAAGCTTTCTTT. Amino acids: CASSPRVEVTEAFF. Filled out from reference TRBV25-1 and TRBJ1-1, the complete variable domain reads EADIYQTPRYLVIGTGKKITLECSQTMGHDKMYWYQQDPGMELHLIHYSYGVNSTEKGDLSSESTVSRIRTEHFPLTLESARPSHTSQYLCASSPRVEVTEAFFGQGTRLTVV.

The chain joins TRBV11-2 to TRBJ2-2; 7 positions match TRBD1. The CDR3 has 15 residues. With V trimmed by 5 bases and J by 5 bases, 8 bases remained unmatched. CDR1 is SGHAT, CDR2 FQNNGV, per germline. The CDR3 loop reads CASSPRQGSTGELFF. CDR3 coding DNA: TGTGCCAGCAGCCCAAGACAGGGCTCAACCGGGGAGCTGTTTTTT.

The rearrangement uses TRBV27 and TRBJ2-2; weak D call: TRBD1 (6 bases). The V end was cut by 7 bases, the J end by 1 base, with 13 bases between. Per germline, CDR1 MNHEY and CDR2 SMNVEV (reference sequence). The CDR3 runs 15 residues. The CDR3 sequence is CASTKGQRNTGELFF. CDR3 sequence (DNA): TGTGCCAGCACCAAAGGACAGAGGAACACCGGGGAGCTGTTTTTT.

CDR3 protein: CASRARGGFRQPQHF. CDR3 DNA: TGTGCCAGCAGGGCCAGAGGGGGCTTCAGGCAGCCCCAGCATTTT. The chain couples TRBV6-1 to TRBJ1-5, with 7 bases matching TRBD1. The germline CDR1 and CDR2 sequences are MNHNS and SASEGT. The junction had 12 bases not matched to a gene; V was cut back by 6 bases and J by 7 bases. The CDR3 sequence is 15 residues long.

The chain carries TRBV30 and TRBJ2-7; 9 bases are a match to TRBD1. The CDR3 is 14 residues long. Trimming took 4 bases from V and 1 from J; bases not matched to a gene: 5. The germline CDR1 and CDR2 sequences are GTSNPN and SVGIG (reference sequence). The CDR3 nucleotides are TGTGCCTGGACAAAAGGGACAGGGTCCTACGAGCAGTACTTC. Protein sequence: CAWTKGTGSYEQYF.

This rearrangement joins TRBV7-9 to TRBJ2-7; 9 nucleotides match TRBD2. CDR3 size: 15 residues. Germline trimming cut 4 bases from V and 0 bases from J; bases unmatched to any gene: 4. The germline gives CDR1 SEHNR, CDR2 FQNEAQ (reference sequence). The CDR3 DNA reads TGTGCCAGCAGCTGGCTAGCGGGGAACTCCTACGAGCAGTACTTC. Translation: CASSWLAGNSYEQYF.

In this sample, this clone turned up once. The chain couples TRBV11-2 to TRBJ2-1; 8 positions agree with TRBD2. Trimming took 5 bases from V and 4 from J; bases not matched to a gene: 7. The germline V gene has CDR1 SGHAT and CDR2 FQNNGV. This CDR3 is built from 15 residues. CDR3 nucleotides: TGTGCCAGCAGCGCCGGCGGGGGGCTTTACAATGAGCAGTTCTTC. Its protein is CASSAGGGLYNEQFF.